This passage covers 28 T cell receptor beta chains from one sample sequenced in a study of blood T cell repertoires in COVID-19. Using immunoSEQ multiplex PCR, the repertoire was profiled, and TCRdb retains in-frame clones only, with some absent. Of tens of thousands of clones listed, around 88% are singletons. Sequenced: peripheral blood. The receptors here all came from a woman aged 80 or older with active or convalescent COVID-19.

The chain uses TRBV9 and TRBJ2-7; 7 positions match TRBD2. V shed 5 bases and J 2 bases; nucleotides not matched to a gene: 4. The germline gives CDR1 SGDLS, CDR2 YYNGEE. This CDR3 spans 13 amino acids. The CDR3 loop is CASSSGPPYEQYF. CDR3 DNA: TGTGCCAGCAGTAGCGGGCCGCCCTACGAGCAGTACTTC.

The rearrangement joins TRBV7-6 to TRBJ2-1; 12 nucleotides agree with TRBD2. The germline V gene has CDR1 SGHVS and CDR2 FNYEAQ. This CDR3 is 20 amino acids long. V lost 1 base to trimming and J lost 4 bases; unmatched junction nucleotides: 14. CDR3 loop: CASSLGLAGAVPPQYNEQFF. In DNA, the CDR3 is TGTGCCAGCAGCTTAGGACTAGCGGGAGCTGTCCCCCCACAATACAATGAGCAGTTCTTC.

The table lists this clone with a few counts. V gene TRBV6-5 combines with J gene TRBJ1-5; 7 bases are a match to TRBD1. Germline trimming cut 6 bases from V and 3 bases from J; bases unmatched to any gene: 5. The CDR3 loop spans 14 amino acids. Germline values: CDR1 MNHEY, CDR2 SVGAGI. CDR3 bases: TGTGCCAGCAGACACAGGGGCGACAATCAGCCCCAGCATTTT. Amino acid sequence: CASRHRGDNQPQHF.

This rearrangement joins TRBV11-2 to TRBJ1-6, with D uncertain. V was trimmed by 0 bases and J by 5 bases, leaving 5 bases between them. There are 14 residues in the CDR3. The germline V gene encodes CDR1 SGHAT and CDR2 FQNNGV. CDR3 coding DNA: TGTGCCAGCAGCTTAGACCCAAATAATTCACCCCTCCACTTT. This gives the protein CASSLDPNNSPLHF.

This chain uses TRBV14 with TRBJ2-3, with a possible D match to TRBD2 (6 bases). Germline assignment: CDR1 SGHDN and CDR2 FVKESK. The germline V and J ends were trimmed by 4 bases and 2 bases, with 7 bases remaining between them. The CDR3 totals 13 residues. CDR3 sequence: CASSRDSTDTQYF. CDR3 nucleotide sequence: TGTGCCAGCAGCCGGGACTCCACAGATACGCAGTATTTT.

J is TRBJ2-3 and V is TRBV30; 11 nucleotides line up with TRBD2. The CDR3 sequence is 17 residues long. Germline V lookup: CDR1 GTSNPN, CDR2 SVGIG (reference sequence). Trimming took 3 bases from V and 4 from J; bases not matched to a gene: 12. The CDR3 nucleotides read TGTGCCTGGAGCAGACGGCTAGCGGGAGGTAGCGCAGATACGCAGTATTTT. Translated: CAWSRRLAGGSADTQYF.

V and J are TRBV29-1 and TRBJ2-1; TRBD2 might be the D (6 bases). Germline V lookup: CDR1 SQVTM, CDR2 ANQGSEA. The V end was cut by 4 bases, the J end by 1 base, with 20 bases between. The CDR3 has 17 residues. This CDR3 reads CSVVYMSGSTSYNEQFF. CDR3 coding DNA: TGCAGCGTTGTGTATATGTCCGGGAGTACGTCCTACAATGAGCAGTTCTTC.

This rearrangement joins TRBV3-1 (or the pseudogene TRBV3-2) to TRBJ2-1, with TRBD2 matching over 11 bases. The CDR3 runs to 16 residues. Germline V gives CDR1 LGHDT, CDR2 YNNKEL (reference sequence). J was trimmed by 7 bases and V by 3 bases; bases with no gene match: 8. The CDR3 coding sequence is TGTGCCAGCAGCCACGAGGGCTTAGCGGGAGGGAATGAGCAGTTCTTC. This translates into CASSHEGLAGGNEQFF.

This clone was observed a few times. The rearrangement joins TRBV28 to TRBJ2-4; TRBD1 matches 10 bases. The V gene end was trimmed by 5 bases and the J gene end by 0 bases; junction bases not matched to a gene: 19. Germline CDR1 MDHEN, CDR2 SYDVKM. CDR3 size: 21 residues. Here the CDR3 reads CASSTDTKTGGFHLAKNIQYF. In DNA form, the CDR3 reads TGTGCCAGCAGTACTGATACAAAGACAGGGGGCTTCCATTTAGCCAAAAACATTCAGTACTTC.

This clone has just a few counts. V is TRBV18 and J is TRBJ2-6; maybe TRBD1 (6 bases). The CDR3 has 20 amino acids. CDR1 is KGHSH, CDR2 LQKENI, per germline. V lost 2 bases to trimming and J lost 0 bases, with 20 bases between them. The CDR3 is CASSPTTLTGWDSGANVLTF. The CDR3 DNA sequence: TGTGCCAGCTCACCAACCACCCTCACAGGGTGGGACTCTGGGGCCAACGTCCTGACTTTC.

This sequence joins TRBV7-8 and TRBJ1-4; 7 nucleotides align to TRBD1. V lost 5 bases to trimming and J lost 4 bases; unmatched junction nucleotides: 10. CDR3 size: 16 residues. In germline, CDR1 is SGHVS, CDR2 FQNEAQ. CDR3 protein: CASSPTGQELNEKLFF. The CDR3 bases are TGTGCCAGCAGCCCGACCGGACAGGAGCTTAATGAAAAACTGTTTTTT.

This chain connects TRBV29-1 to TRBJ1-2; D is perhaps TRBD1 (6 bases). Germline values: CDR1 SQVTM, CDR2 ANQGSEA. V lost 0 bases, J lost 0 bases, and 17 bases lay in between. The CDR3 runs to 17 residues. The DNA of the CDR3 is TGCAGCGTTGAAGACGTCCCCGGACAGATAGCTAACTATGGCTACACCTTC. It codes for CSVEDVPGQIANYGYTF.

The V gene is TRBV7-9, the J gene TRBJ1-4; TRBD1 matches at 7 bases. The germline V gene has CDR1 SEHNR and CDR2 FQNEAQ (reference sequence). J gave up 8 bases and V 1 base, and 10 bases lay outside the gene matches. The CDR3 is made up of 16 amino acids. In DNA, the CDR3 is TGTGCCAGCAGCTTAGACCCCACAGGGGCTTCCGAAAAACTGTTTTTT. Its translation: CASSLDPTGASEKLFF.

V is TRBV20-1 and J is TRBJ2-5; D gene uncertain. V dropped 3 bases and J dropped 5 bases, with 4 bases sitting between them. Germline loops: CDR1 DFQATT, CDR2 SNEGSKA (reference sequence). The CDR3 contains 10 residues. The CDR3 bases are TGCAGTGCTAGCGAGGAGACCCAGTACTTC. Amino acid sequence: CSASEETQYF.

This clone was seen once. V usage is TRBV29-1 and J usage is TRBJ1-2; D remains ambiguous. Germline-derived CDR1 and CDR2 are SQVTM and ANQGSEA. Trimming took 1 base from V and 8 from J, leaving 11 bases between them. The CDR3 has 12 amino acids. CDR3 loop: CSVEAPPRGYTF. The CDR3 DNA reads TGCAGCGTTGAAGCCCCGCCTAGAGGCTACACCTTC. Using reference TRBV29-1 and TRBJ1-2 for the parts outside the CDR3, the full variable domain is SAVISQKPSRDICQRGTSLTIQCQVDSQVTMMFWYRQQPGQSLTLIATANQGSEATYESGFVIDKFPISRPNLTFSTLTVSNMSPEDSSIYLCSVEAPPRGYTFGSGTRLTVV.

This sequence joins TRBV4-2 and TRBJ1-5; D possibly corresponds to TRBD1 (5 bases). V shed 2 bases and J shed 2 bases, with 10 bases lying between them. CDR3 length: 15 residues. The germline CDR1 and CDR2 sequences are LGHNA and YNFKEQ. The CDR3 bases are TGTGCCAGCAGCCAAAACGGAGGGGGCAATCAGCCCCAGCATTTT. Its protein product is CASSQNGGGNQPQHF.

V gene TRBV19 combines with J gene TRBJ2-1; 10 bases are a match to TRBD2. V trimming: 10 bases; J trimming: 5 bases; junction bases outside the gene matches: 11. CDR1 and CDR2 (germline): LNHDA, SQIVND (reference sequence). This CDR3 is built from 15 residues. This CDR3 is CATRVRAGGNNEQFF. DNA of the CDR3: TGTGCCACCAGAGTTCGAGCGGGAGGGAACAATGAGCAGTTCTTC. Combining the CDR3 with reference TRBV19 and TRBJ2-1 gives the whole variable domain DGGITQSPKYLFRKEGQNVTLSCEQNLNHDAMYWYRQDPGQGLRLIYYSQIVNDFQKGDIAEGYSVSREKKESFPLTVTSAQKNPTAFYLCATRVRAGGNNEQFFGPGTRLTVL.

This clone was seen a single time. V gene TRBV23-1 combines with J gene TRBJ2-3; a possible D gene is TRBD2 (6 bases). TRBV23-1 is sorted into the ORF group, with uncertain function. The CDR3 has 14 residues. The ends were cut back, 3 bases at V and 4 bases at J, with 11 bases in the middle. Here the CDR3 reads CASSQGGAPDTQYF. The CDR3 DNA sequence: TGCGCCAGCAGTCAGGGCGGGGCGCCAGATACGCAGTATTTT.

V usage is TRBV27 and J usage is TRBJ1-2; TRBD1 matches at 7 bases. The junction had 13 bases not matched to a gene; V was cut back by 2 bases and J by 4 bases. The CDR3 runs 17 residues. CDR1 is MNHEY, CDR2 SMNVEV, per germline (reference sequence). DNA of the CDR3: TGTGCCAGCAGTTTACGACCAGGCCAGGGGGTTTTCTATGGCTACACCTTC. It specifies CASSLRPGQGVFYGYTF.

This clone was detected only a few times. As DNA, the CDR3 is TGTGCCAGCAGTGAGGGCGGACTAGCTTTATACGAGCAGTACTTC. Protein sequence: CASSEGGLALYEQYF. The chain recombines TRBV2 with TRBJ2-7, with 8 bases lining up with TRBD2. Germline V CDR1 and CDR2: SNHLY, FYNNEI. Germline trimming cut 3 bases from V and 4 bases from J; bases unmatched to any gene: 8. The CDR3 runs 15 residues. Complete variable domain (other parts from reference TRBV2 and TRBJ2-7): EPEVTQTPSHQVTQMGQEVILRCVPISNHLYFYWYRQILGQKVEFLVSFYNNEISEKSEIFDDQFSVERPDGSNFTLKIRSTKLEDSAMYFCASSEGGLALYEQYFGPGTRLTVT.

The V and J genes are TRBV19 and TRBJ2-3; 10 bases map to TRBD2. The junction had 5 bases not matched to a gene; V was cut back by 6 bases and J by 2 bases. This CDR3 comprises 15 residues. Germline V gene sequence: CDR1 LNHDA, CDR2 SQIVND (reference sequence). CDR3 DNA: TGTGCCAGTAGCTCTAGCGGGGGAGACACAGATACGCAGTATTTT. It encodes CASSSSGGDTDTQYF.

This chain links TRBV10-3 with TRBJ1-6; 7 nucleotides match TRBD1. The CDR3 covers 18 residues. CDR1 ENHRY and CDR2 SYGVKD come from the germline V gene. V was clipped by 5 bases and J by 0 bases; unmatched bases: 10. The CDR3 region has the DNA TGTGCCATCAGTAGTACAGGGGACACCAGCTCCTATAATTCACCCCTCCACTTT. The encoded protein is CAISSTGDTSSYNSPLHF.

This clone was counted once. The chain combines TRBV29-1 with TRBJ2-7; TRBD2 is a possible D gene (7 bases). The CDR3 has 14 residues. The germline CDR1 and CDR2 sequences are SQVTM and ANQGSEA. V was pared by 5 bases and J by 0 bases, with 14 bases between. For the CDR3, the DNA is TGCAGCGTTTACGGGGGGCAGAGCTCCTACGAGCAGTACTTC. Its protein product is CSVYGGQSSYEQYF.

The V call is TRBV7-3, the J call TRBJ1-1; D call uncertain. The CDR3 length is 13 residues. The V gene lost 6 bases and the J gene lost 1 base, with 9 bases spanning the gap. Per the germline V gene, CDR1 is SGHTA and CDR2 is FQGTGA. Here the CDR3 DNA reads TGTGCCAGCAGTCAAAACTCGAACACTGAAGCTTTCTTT. Translated: CASSQNSNTEAFF.

The gene calls are TRBV5-1 and TRBJ1-3; D possibly corresponds to TRBD1 (6 bases). Per germline, CDR1 SGHRS and CDR2 YFSETQ. Between the trimmed V and J ends, which lost 2 bases and 1 base, there was a span of 10 bases. This CDR3 spans 15 amino acids. CDR3 nucleotide sequence: TGCGCCAGCAGCTTACAGGGTATATCTGGAAACACCATATATTTT. This sequence encodes CASSLQGISGNTIYF.

The chain uses TRBV28 and TRBJ1-1; 8 nucleotides align to TRBD1. The CDR3 totals 15 residues. Looked up from germline, CDR1 is MDHEN and CDR2 is SYDVKM. V shed 10 bases, J shed 0 bases, and the junction held 10 bases outside the gene matches. CDR3 nucleotide sequence: TGTGCCACCGGAAACAACAGGGGGATGAACACTGAAGCTTTCTTT. Its protein product is CATGNNRGMNTEAFF.

This clone was detected only a few times. V and J are TRBV27 and TRBJ2-7, with D possibly being TRBD1 (6 bases). This CDR3 is built from 14 residues. The germline V and J ends were trimmed by 6 bases and 4 bases, with 16 bases remaining between them. In germline, CDR1 is MNHEY, CDR2 SMNVEV (reference sequence). DNA of the CDR3: TGTGCCAGCAGACTCCTGGGACACCGGTACGAGCAGTACTTC. Amino acid sequence: CASRLLGHRYEQYF.

The rearrangement uses TRBV27 and TRBJ2-5, with 9 bases that match TRBD1. This CDR3 has 17 amino acids. Trimming at V came to 5 bases and at J to 4 bases, leaving 14 bases not matched to a gene. Germline values: CDR1 MNHEY, CDR2 SMNVEV (reference sequence). In DNA, the CDR3 is TGTGCCAGCAGTCCGGGACAGGGCAGGGGGCTGAGAGAGACCCAGTACTTC. This translates into CASSPGQGRGLRETQYF.